This T cell receptor (beta chain) came from a study of vaccination effects on CD4 cells after COVID-19. V was clipped by 0 bases and J by 5 bases; unmatched bases: 13. Germline CDR1 reads SGHTA; CDR2 reads FQGNSA. This CDR3 is built from 18 residues. For this clone: Its target is not known.

ViraFEST assay sequencing came after antigen-specific CD4+ T cells were expanded with viral peptide pools. Scientists isolated CD4+ T cells after a roughly nine-day culture period ended. This person's SARS-CoV-2 infection, confirmed by PCR, occurred between March and December 2020. Only in-frame clones appear in the TCRdb table, and some are missing; sequencing was by immunoSEQ multiplex PCR. The sample contains 63,000 or so clones, about 69% of which appear only once. The source was CD4+ T cells from PBMCs cultured with HIV peptides, collected before COVID-19 vaccination. Subset here: HIV-1 Nef peptide pool negative control/reference culture. The V call is TRBV7-2, the J call TRBJ2-5; 9 bases match TRBD2. This receptor was taken from a human donor who had a prior SARS-CoV-2 infection. The chain's CDR3 is CASSLAPGLASRGETQYF. The CDR3 DNA reads as TGTGCCAGCAGCTTAGCGCCAGGACTAGCGAGCCGGGGGGAGACCCAGTACTTC.